This T cell receptor beta chain was captured in a study of molecular identifiers for immune sequencing clone quantification. Looking at the study overall: Replicate RNA came from about 20,000 or 100,000 naive CD8 cells and was split five ways, and four parts were sequenced.

The ends were cut back, 2 bases at V and 9 bases at J, with 17 bases in the middle. Germline CDR1 reads MGHRA; CDR2 reads YSYEKL. This CDR3 is built from 15 residues. Preparation of the bulk TCR libraries relied on previously described methods and listed TCR primers. TCRdb reprocessed the PCR reads via MiXCR and lists one record per CDR3 protein. The sample lists approximately 320,000 distinct CDR3 sequences; about a quarter were seen once. In this sample, this clonotype turned up a few times. Every naive CD8 library was made from between about 17,000 and 1,100,000 sorted cells with 10%, 30% or 50% RNA. Sorting captured naive CD8 T cells as CD8+CD4-CCR7+CD45RA+.

Sequencing was performed on naive CD8+ T cells from blood, with Jurkat cell RNA spiked in. Subset reported: FACS-sorted CD8+CD4-CCR7+CD45RA+ naive T cells. The receptor was derived from a human donor in good health. Some libraries in this study had Jurkat cell RNA spiked in. The chain employs TRBV4-1 and TRBJ2-1; D possibly corresponds to TRBD1 (6 bases). CDR3 protein: CASSQLAGGGGEQFF. The CDR3 DNA reads TGCGCCAGCAGCCAACTGGCGGGTGGGGGCGGTGAGCAGTTCTTC.